The rows below give T cell receptor beta chains drawn from one sample of a study of blood T cell repertoires in COVID-19. Data came from immunoSEQ multiplex PCR; TCRdb stores just in-frame clones and leaves some out. The table has under 250,000 clones, roughly 87% seen once; the top ten hold 2% to 3%. The sequenced sample was PBMCs or T cells enriched from blood (not recorded which). The receptor set was obtained from a woman between 25 and 40 years old with acute COVID-19. CDR3s include the opening cysteine and the closing phenylalanine or tryptophan. D genes are given only for firm matches. Size tells how often a clone was seen (once, few, many) or the class of an expanded clone, and some rows leave it out.

NA,TRBJ2-3,TRBV7-2,NA,CASSSRRPGDTQYF,TGTGCCAGCAGCTCCCGGAGACCGGGAGATACGCAGTATTTT
NA,TRBJ1-1,TRBV19,NA,CASSTDYTEAFF,TGTGCCAGTAGTACAGACTACACTGAAGCTTTCTTT
NA,TRBJ2-3,TRBV11-2,NA,CASSLVPGTSTDTQYF,TGTGCCAGCAGCTTAGTCCCCGGGACTAGCACAGATACGCAGTATTTT
NA,TRBJ2-5,TRBV27,once,CASSPLRGVGTQYF,TGTGCCAGCAGTCCCCTTCGGGGAGTGGGGACCCAGTACTTC
TRBD2,TRBJ2-3,TRBV4-3,NA,CASSQEGWGLAAPNTQYF,TGCGCCAGCAGCCAAGAGGGGTGGGGACTAGCGGCCCCCAATACGCAGTATTTT
NA,TRBJ1-1,TRBV5-8,once,CASSLTGNTEAFF,TGTGCCAGCAGCTTGACAGGGAACACTGAAGCTTTCTTT
TRBD2,TRBJ2-1,TRBV2,NA,CASGYAGGYNEQFF,TGTGCCAGCGGCTATGCGGGGGGCTACAATGAGCAGTTCTTC
NA,TRBJ1-5,TRBV28,NA,CASSSLVTGEFYSNQPQHF,TGTGCCAGCAGTTCCTTGGTCACAGGAGAATTTTATAGCAATCAGCCCCAGCATTTT
NA,TRBJ1-3,TRBV9,few,CASSVDTSSGNTIYF,TGTGCCAGCAGCGTAGATACGAGCTCTGGAAACACCATATATTTT
NA,TRBJ2-7,TRBV12-3/TRBV12-4,NA,CASSSTEFYEQYF,TGTGCCAGCAGTTCGACAGAGTTCTACGAGCAGTACTTC
NA,TRBJ1-1,TRBV27,NA,CASSFTTGTEAFF,TGTGCCAGCAGTTTTACGACAGGCACTGAAGCTTTCTTT
TRBD2,TRBJ2-1,TRBV9,once,CASSVPGGVREQFF,TGTGCCAGCAGCGTACCGGGGGGGGTACGTGAGCAGTTCTTC
NA,TRBJ2-1,TRBV6-1,NA,CASSEGYGDNEQFF,TGTGCCAGCAGTGAAGGGTACGGGGACAATGAGCAGTTCTTC
NA,TRBJ1-4,TRBV3-1/TRBV3-2,NA,CASSLNRVGEKLFF,TGTGCCAGCAGCCTAAACAGGGTTGGGGAAAAACTGTTTTTT
TRBD1,TRBJ2-1,TRBV24-1,NA,CATSETGWDEQFF,TGTGCCACCAGTGAGACAGGGTGGGATGAGCAGTTCTTC
TRBD2,TRBJ2-2,TRBV3-1/TRBV3-2,NA,CASSPGLAGKLGDGELFF,TGTGCCAGCAGCCCCGGACTAGCGGGGAAACTAGGAGACGGGGAGCTGTTTTTT
TRBD1,TRBJ1-2,TRBV7-8,NA,CASSLKQGGYGYTF,TGTGCCAGCAGCTTAAAGCAGGGGGGCTATGGCTACACCTTC
NA,TRBJ1-3,TRBV2,NA,CASSEWGDSGNTIYF,TGTGCCAGCAGTGAATGGGGGGATTCTGGAAACACCATATATTTT
NA,TRBJ1-2,TRBV6-1,NA,CASSDATGWGYTF,TGTGCCAGCAGTGACGCAACAGGATGGGGCTACACCTTC
NA,TRBJ2-4,TRBV6-5,NA,CASKERDIQYF,TGTGCCAGCAAGGAGCGTGACATTCAGTACTTC
NA,TRBJ1-1,TRBV4-3,NA,CASSQGRSGVFTEAFF,TGCGCCAGCAGCCAAGGGAGGTCCGGGGTGTTCACTGAAGCTTTCTTT
NA,TRBJ1-2,TRBV5-1,NA,CASSLVVRFGSGYTF,TGCGCCAGCAGCTTGGTTGTGAGGTTTGGTTCGGGCTACACCTTC
TRBD2,TRBJ2-2,TRBV9,NA,CASSVRAGGYTGELFF,TGTGCCAGCAGCGTAAGAGCGGGGGGATACACCGGGGAGCTGTTTTTT
TRBD2,TRBJ2-2,TRBV7-6,once,CASSLASGGNTGELFF,TGTGCCAGCAGCTTAGCTAGCGGGGGGAACACCGGGGAGCTGTTTTTT
NA,TRBJ1-2,TRBV2,NA,CASKVLVTGMHTF,TGTGCCAGCAAAGTTTTGGTGACGGGGATGCACACCTTC
NA,TRBJ1-3,TRBV5-1,NA,CASSFGFVVSGNTIYF,TGCGCCAGCAGCTTCGGGTTTGTAGTCTCTGGAAACACCATATATTTT
NA,TRBJ2-3,TRBV5-1,NA,CASSFGEGHTDTQYF,TGCGCCAGCAGCTTTGGCGAGGGCCACACAGATACGCAGTATTTT
NA,TRBJ1-1,TRBV6-5,NA,CASNRLPGTEAFF,TGTGCCAGCAACCGCCTCCCAGGCACTGAAGCTTTCTTT
NA,TRBJ1-2,TRBV4-1,NA,CASSQGMEWSYTF,TGCGCCAGCAGCCAAGGCATGGAGTGGAGCTACACCTTC
NA,TRBJ2-6,TRBV5-1,NA,CASSLPDMSSGANVLTF,TGCGCCAGCAGCTTGCCGGACATGAGCTCTGGGGCCAACGTCCTGACTTTC
TRBD1,TRBJ1-2,TRBV2,NA,CASRQGGATGGYTF,TGTGCCAGCAGGCAAGGGGGCGCGACGGGAGGCTACACCTTC
NA,TRBJ2-2,TRBV7-6,few,CASSLEQTGFTGELFF,TGTGCCAGCAGCTTAGAACAGACAGGATTCACCGGGGAGCTGTTTTTT
NA,TRBJ1-1,TRBV25-1,NA,CASSEAAEAFF,TGTGCCAGCAGTGAGGCAGCTGAAGCTTTCTTT
NA,TRBJ1-3,TRBV6-5,NA,CASSLTGNTIYF,TGTGCCAGCTCGTTAACTGGAAACACCATATATTTT
NA,TRBJ2-1,TRBV5-1,NA,CASSLVWGPDNEQFF,TGCGCCAGCAGCTTGGTGTGGGGGCCGGACAATGAGCAGTTCTTC
NA,TRBJ1-5,TRBV12-3/TRBV12-4,NA,CASSFYGQPQHF,TGTGCCAGCAGTTTTTACGGTCAGCCCCAGCATTTT
NA,TRBJ1-1,TRBV30,NA,CAWSPLREPFEAFF,TGTGCCTGGAGTCCGTTACGTGAGCCATTTGAAGCTTTCTTT
TRBD2,TRBJ2-2,TRBV6-2/TRBV6-3,NA,CASSSDGGALVVGELFF,TGTGCCAGCAGCTCAGACGGGGGGGCCCTCGTTGTCGGGGAGCTGTTTTTT
NA,TRBJ1-1,TRBV5-1,NA,CASSLLPPGAGNTEAFF,TGCGCCAGCAGCTTGTTGCCCCCAGGGGCGGGTAACACTGAAGCTTTCTTT
NA,TRBJ2-1,TRBV9,NA,CASSGNLLGDEQFF,TGTGCCAGCAGCGGGAACCTACTAGGAGATGAGCAGTTCTTC
TRBD2,TRBJ2-1,TRBV7-9,NA,CASSSPRLAGGENEQFF,TGTGCCAGCAGCTCGCCCCGACTAGCGGGGGGGGAGAATGAGCAGTTCTTC
TRBD1,TRBJ1-2,TRBV7-8,NA,CASSLDRGYGYTF,TGTGCCAGCAGCTTGGACAGGGGCTATGGCTACACCTTC
TRBD1,TRBJ2-5,TRBV7-2,NA,CASSDRNRGQETQYF,TGTGCCAGCAGCGACAGAAACAGGGGGCAAGAGACCCAGTACTTC
TRBD1,TRBJ2-7,TRBV10-1,NA,CPGRDRAYEQYF,TGCCCCGGCCGGGACAGGGCCTACGAGCAGTACTTC
NA,TRBJ2-2,TRBV6-6,NA,CASSPPGGIGLNTGELFF,TGTGCCAGCAGTCCCCCGGGGGGCATCGGCCTTAACACCGGGGAGCTGTTTTTT
NA,TRBJ1-6,TRBV5-4,NA,CASSPDSFSYNSPLHF,TGTGCCAGCAGCCCGGACAGCTTCTCCTATAATTCACCCCTCCACTTT
TRBD1,TRBJ1-6,TRBV6-5,NA,CASRAGQEVNSPLHF,TGTGCCAGCAGAGCGGGACAGGAAGTGAATTCACCCCTCCACTTT
NA,TRBJ1-1,TRBV19,NA,CATRAREVNTEAFF,TGTGCCACGCGGGCACGGGAGGTGAACACTGAAGCTTTCTTT